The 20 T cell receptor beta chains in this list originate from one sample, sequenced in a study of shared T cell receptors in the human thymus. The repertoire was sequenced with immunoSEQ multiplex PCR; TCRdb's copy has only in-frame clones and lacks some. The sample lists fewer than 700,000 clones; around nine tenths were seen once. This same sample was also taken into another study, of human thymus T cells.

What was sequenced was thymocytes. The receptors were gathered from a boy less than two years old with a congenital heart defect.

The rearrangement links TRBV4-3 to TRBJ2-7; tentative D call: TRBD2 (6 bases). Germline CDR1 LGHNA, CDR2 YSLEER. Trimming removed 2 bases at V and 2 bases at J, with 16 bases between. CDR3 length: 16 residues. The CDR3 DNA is TGCGCCAGCAGCCAACGGAGGGGCCCCGCGGCCTACGAGCAGTACTTC. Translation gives CASSQRRGPAAYEQYF.

DNA for the CDR3: TGTGCCAGCAGCTCCTCGACTCTCCCGCCAGAGCAGTACTTC. Protein: CASSSSTLPPEQYF. The chain combines TRBV5-4 with TRBJ2-7; unclear D gene. This CDR3 comprises 14 residues. CDR1 is SGHNT, CDR2 YYREEE, per germline (reference sequence). With 3 bases removed from V and 7 bases from J, the gap between germline ends came to 17 bases.

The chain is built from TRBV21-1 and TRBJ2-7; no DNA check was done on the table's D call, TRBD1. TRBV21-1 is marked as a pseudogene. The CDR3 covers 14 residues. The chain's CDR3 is CASRNNRVPYEQYF. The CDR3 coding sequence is TGTGCCAGCCGGAACAACAGGGTACCCTACGAGCAGTACTTC.

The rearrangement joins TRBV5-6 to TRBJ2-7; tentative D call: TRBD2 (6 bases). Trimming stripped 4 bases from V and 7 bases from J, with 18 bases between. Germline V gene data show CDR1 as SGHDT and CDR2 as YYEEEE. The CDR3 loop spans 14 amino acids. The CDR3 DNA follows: TGTGCCAGCAGCCTTGGACTACCGGAGGGGGAGCAGTACTTC. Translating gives CASSLGLPEGEQYF.

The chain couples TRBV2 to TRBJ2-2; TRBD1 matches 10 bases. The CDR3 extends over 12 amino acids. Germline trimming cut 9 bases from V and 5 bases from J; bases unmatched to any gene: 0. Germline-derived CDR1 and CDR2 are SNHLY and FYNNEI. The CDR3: CARGQGTGELFF. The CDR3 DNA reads TGTGCCAGGGGACAGGGGACCGGGGAGCTGTTTTTT.

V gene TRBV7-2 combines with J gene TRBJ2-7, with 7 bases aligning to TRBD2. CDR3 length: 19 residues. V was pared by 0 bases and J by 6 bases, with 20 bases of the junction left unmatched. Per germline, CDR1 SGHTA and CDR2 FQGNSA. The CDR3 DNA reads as TGTGCCAGCAGCTTAGCGTCTTGTATCCCCGGGACTATCAAGGGCGAGCAGTACTTC. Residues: CASSLASCIPGTIKGEQYF.

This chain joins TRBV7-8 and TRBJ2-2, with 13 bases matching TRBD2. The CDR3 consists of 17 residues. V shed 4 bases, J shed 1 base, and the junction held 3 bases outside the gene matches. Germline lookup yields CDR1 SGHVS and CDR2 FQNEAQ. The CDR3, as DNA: TGTGCCAGCAGCTGGACTAGCGGGAGAATGAACACCGGGGAGCTGTTTTTT. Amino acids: CASSWTSGRMNTGELFF. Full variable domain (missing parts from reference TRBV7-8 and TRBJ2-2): GAGVSQSPRYKVAKRGQDVALRCDPISGHVSLFWYQQALGQGPEFLTYFQNEAQLDKSGLPSDRFFAERPEGSVSTLKIQRTQQEDSAVYLCASSWTSGRMNTGELFFGEGSRLTVL.

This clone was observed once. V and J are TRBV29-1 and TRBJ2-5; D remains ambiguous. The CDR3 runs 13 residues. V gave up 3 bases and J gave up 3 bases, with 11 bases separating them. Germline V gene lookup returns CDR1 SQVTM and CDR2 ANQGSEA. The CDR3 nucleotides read TGCAGCGTTGACGGCGGAACGAAAGAGACCCAGTACTTC. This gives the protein CSVDGGTKETQYF.

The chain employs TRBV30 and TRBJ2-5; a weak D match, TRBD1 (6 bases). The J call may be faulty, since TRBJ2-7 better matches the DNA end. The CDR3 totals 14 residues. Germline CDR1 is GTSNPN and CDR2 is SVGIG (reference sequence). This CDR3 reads CAWRATGGGYEQYF. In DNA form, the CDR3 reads TGTGCCTGGAGGGCGACAGGTGGGGGCTACGAGCAGTACTTC.

The CDR3 bases are TGCAGCGTTGAAGATGTAGGGGTGAACACTGAAGCTTTCTTT. Translated: CSVEDVGVNTEAFF. The rearrangement joins TRBV29-1 to TRBJ1-1; D possibly corresponds to TRBD1 (5 bases). Per germline, CDR1 SQVTM and CDR2 ANQGSEA. V dropped 0 bases and J dropped 0 bases, with 8 bases sitting between them. This CDR3 comprises 14 residues. The full variable domain, rest sourced from reference TRBV29-1 and TRBJ1-1, is SAVISQKPSRDICQRGTSLTIQCQVDSQVTMMFWYRQQPGQSLTLIATANQGSEATYESGFVIDKFPISRPNLTFSTLTVSNMSPEDSSIYLCSVEDVGVNTEAFFGQGTRLTVV.

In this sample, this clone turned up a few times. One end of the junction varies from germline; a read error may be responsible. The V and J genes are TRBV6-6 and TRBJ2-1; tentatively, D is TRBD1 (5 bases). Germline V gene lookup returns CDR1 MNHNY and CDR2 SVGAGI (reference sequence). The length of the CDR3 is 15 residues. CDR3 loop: CAISTSDISYNEQFF. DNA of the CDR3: TGTGCCATCAGTACGTCGGACATCTCCTACAATGAGCAGTTCTTC.

CDR3 sequence: CASNPFSGRGQTQYF. The CDR3 DNA reads as TGTGCCAGCAATCCATTTAGCGGGAGGGGACAGACCCAGTACTTC. V and J are TRBV6-1 and TRBJ2-5; 11 nucleotides agree with TRBD2. Germline trimming cut 7 bases from V and 6 bases from J; bases unmatched to any gene: 10. In germline, CDR1 is MNHNS, CDR2 SASEGT. The CDR3 totals 15 residues.

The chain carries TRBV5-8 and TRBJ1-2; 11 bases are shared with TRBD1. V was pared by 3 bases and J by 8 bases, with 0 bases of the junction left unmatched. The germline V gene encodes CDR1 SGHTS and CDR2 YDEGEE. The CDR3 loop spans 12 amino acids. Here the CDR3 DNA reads TGTGCCAGCAGCTGGACAGGGGGCGGCTACACCTTC. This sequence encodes CASSWTGGGYTF.

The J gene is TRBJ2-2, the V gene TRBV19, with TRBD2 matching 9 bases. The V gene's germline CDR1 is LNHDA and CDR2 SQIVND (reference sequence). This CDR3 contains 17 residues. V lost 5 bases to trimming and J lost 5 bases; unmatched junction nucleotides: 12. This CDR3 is CASSLLGTSLRTGELFF. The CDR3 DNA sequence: TGTGCCAGTAGTCTCCTCGGGACTAGCCTCCGGACCGGGGAGCTGTTTTTT.

For the CDR3, the DNA is TGTGCCAGCAGCGCCCCGGGGAGGGGTTGGGACGAGCAGTACTTC. The encoded protein is CASSAPGRGWDEQYF. This rearrangement joins TRBV6-5 to TRBJ2-7; 7 nucleotides align to TRBD2. The CDR3 sequence is 15 residues long. The V segment lost 6 bases and the J segment 5 bases; nucleotides outside the gene matches: 13. Germline V gene sequence: CDR1 MNHEY, CDR2 SVGAGI.

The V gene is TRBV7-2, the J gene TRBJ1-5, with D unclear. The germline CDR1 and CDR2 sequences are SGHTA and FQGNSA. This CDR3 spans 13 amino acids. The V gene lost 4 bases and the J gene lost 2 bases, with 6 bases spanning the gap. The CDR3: CASSSIGNQPQHF. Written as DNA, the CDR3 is TGTGCCAGCAGCTCCATAGGCAATCAGCCCCAGCATTTT.

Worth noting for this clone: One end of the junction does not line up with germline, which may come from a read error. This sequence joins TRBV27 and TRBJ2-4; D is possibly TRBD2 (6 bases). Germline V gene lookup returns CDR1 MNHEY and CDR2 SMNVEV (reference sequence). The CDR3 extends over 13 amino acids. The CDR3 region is CATSTGAVNIQYF. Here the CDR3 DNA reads TGTGCCACCAGTACGGGAGCGGTGAACATTCAGTACTTC.

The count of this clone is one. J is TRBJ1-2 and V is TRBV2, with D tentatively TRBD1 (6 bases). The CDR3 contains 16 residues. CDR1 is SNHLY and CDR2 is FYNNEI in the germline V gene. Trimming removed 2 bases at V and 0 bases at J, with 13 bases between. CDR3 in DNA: TGTGCCAGCAGTGAAAGGGGAACAGGGTCTAACTATGGCTACACCTTC. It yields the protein CASSERGTGSNYGYTF.

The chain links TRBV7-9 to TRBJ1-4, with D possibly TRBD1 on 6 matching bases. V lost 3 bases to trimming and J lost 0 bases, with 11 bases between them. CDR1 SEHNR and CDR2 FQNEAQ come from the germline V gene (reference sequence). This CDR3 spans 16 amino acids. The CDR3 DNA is TGTGCCAGCAGCTTTTCCAGGACAGCAACTAATGAAAAACTGTTTTTT. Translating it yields CASSFSRTATNEKLFF.

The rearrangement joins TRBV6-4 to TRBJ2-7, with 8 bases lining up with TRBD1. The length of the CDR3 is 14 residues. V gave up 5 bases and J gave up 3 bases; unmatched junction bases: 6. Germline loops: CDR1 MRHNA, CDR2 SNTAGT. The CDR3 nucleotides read TGTGCCAGCAGTCCGGGACAGGTAAACTACGAGCAGTACTTC. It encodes CASSPGQVNYEQYF.